This T cell receptor beta chain came from a study of OX40 agonist ivuxolimab in advanced cancers. Study-level points and caveats: Nonresponders included some who also had low normalized T-cell clonal expansion. Some of the lowest clonal expansion was seen in partial responders at 0.1-3.0 mg/kg.

TCRdb's copy holds only in-frame clones and misses some; the assay was immunoSEQ multiplex PCR. In the table there are fewer than 55,000 clones, approximately 75% of which are singletons. Baseline, cycle 4 day 1, and cycle 7 day 1 were the blood sampling points. This clone was detected once. Its antigen remains unknown. The CDR3 length is 14 residues. Trimming shortened V by 4 bases and J by 0 bases, and 10 bases separated the two germline ends. CDR1 is SGHKS and CDR2 is YYEKEE in the germline V gene (reference sequence). This chain connects TRBV5-5 to TRBJ1-1; D might be TRBD1 (5 bases). The source of this sequence is an adult with an advanced solid tumor such as melanoma, head and neck, liver or kidney cancer. This material consisted of CD4+ or CD8+ T cells sorted from blood, taken in a trial of the OX40 agonist ivuxolimab. The CDR3 loop is CASSPRGMNTEAFF. The CDR3, as DNA: TGTGCCAGCAGCCCCCGGGGCATGAACACTGAAGCTTTCTTT.